This record covers a single TCR beta chain. Original data processing: The assay estimated nucleated cells by amplifying reference gene primers. Assay: immunoSEQ multiplex PCR; the TCRdb copy retains only in-frame clones and omits some. V, J and clone size reflect that table, while D and trimming were determined from the DNA. The top ten hold about 2.9% of the sample, which has about 97,000 clones, around 87% seen once. The sample belongs to a study of blood T cell repertoires in COVID-19. Study context: The analysed material was cDNA or gDNA that came from T cells, B-cell-depleted T cells, or PBMCs.

Germline V lookup: CDR1 SGHRS, CDR2 YFSETQ. Trimming at V came to 4 bases and at J to 2 bases, leaving 4 bases not matched to a gene. The CDR3 totals 14 residues. The V call is TRBV5-1, the J call TRBJ2-3; the match to TRBD2 covers 7 bases. The clonotype was recovered from a man in his fifties or sixties with active or convalescent COVID-19. Material: peripheral blood. CDR3 region: CASSETSPTDTQYF. The CDR3, as DNA: TGCGCCAGCAGCGAGACTAGCCCCACAGATACGCAGTATTTT.